These 11 T cell receptor beta chains came from one sample sequenced in a study of shared clonotypes between healthy human individuals (dated by TCRdb to the early 2020s). Receptors were amplified or captured by the immunoSEQ multiplex PCR assay. Sourced from immuneACCESS, this table was stored by TCRdb with only in-frame sequences that have V and J called. A share of the clones is absent; for the studies checked, an unresolved V gene accounts for under half, and the remainder has no known explanation. The sample table lists a few million clones, approximately 96% of them with a count of one. The leading ten clones occupy 0.13% of the sample. Sequencing input: naive CD4+ T cells sorted from blood. What this sample's cell subset or site label stands for: CD45RA+ positively selected. Receptors originate from a man younger than 35 in good health.

This clone came up once. The J gene is TRBJ2-7, the V gene TRBV30; no clear D gene. The V gene lost 0 bases and the J gene lost 7 bases, with 13 bases spanning the gap. Germline V gene data show CDR1 as GTSNPN and CDR2 as SVGIG (reference sequence). This CDR3 spans 13 amino acids. The CDR3 is CAWSVSWVGEQYF. The CDR3 DNA is TGTGCCTGGAGTGTATCTTGGGTTGGTGAGCAGTACTTC.

This clone was seen a single time. The chain recombines TRBV6-5 with TRBJ1-1; D possibly corresponds to TRBD1 (5 bases). V was cut by 1 base and J by 4 bases, with 10 bases left in between. Germline V CDR1 and CDR2: MNHEY, SVGAGI. The CDR3 is 14 amino acids. The CDR3 sequence is CASSYFLGGTEAFF. CDR3 bases: TGTGCCAGCAGTTACTTCCTCGGGGGCACTGAAGCTTTCTTT.

This chain joins TRBV30 and TRBJ1-4; a weak D match, TRBD1 (6 bases). Germline-derived CDR1 and CDR2 are GTSNPN and SVGIG (reference sequence). V was cut by 2 bases and J by 4 bases, with 14 bases left in between. The CDR3 is made up of 15 amino acids. As DNA, the CDR3 is TGTGCCTGGAGTTTACAGGGAGGGATTAATGAAAAACTGTTTTTT. It codes for CAWSLQGGINEKLFF.

The J gene is TRBJ2-3, the V gene TRBV4-1; 7 nucleotides match TRBD2. Germline values: CDR1 MGHRA, CDR2 YSYEKL. The CDR3 runs 14 residues. Unmatched junction bases numbered 4, after V lost 3 bases and J lost 4 bases. The CDR3 loop is CASSHPGGADTQYF. In nucleotides, the CDR3 is TGCGCCAGCAGCCACCCGGGGGGTGCAGATACGCAGTATTTT.

The chain uses TRBV7-2 and TRBJ2-1, with 7 bases matching TRBD2. This CDR3 contains 17 residues. The V gene's germline CDR1 is SGHTA and CDR2 FQGNSA. Losses at the gene ends were 5 bases for V and 0 bases for J; bases not matched to a gene: 10. This CDR3 reads CASSPRLAGSSYNEQFF. The DNA for the CDR3 is TGTGCCAGCAGCCCGAGACTAGCAGGTAGCTCCTACAATGAGCAGTTCTTC.

The rearrangement uses TRBV30 and TRBJ1-2; D perhaps matches TRBD1 (5 bases). V lost 1 base and J lost 6, with 9 bases in between. The CDR3 runs 12 residues. Germline values: CDR1 GTSNPN, CDR2 SVGIG (reference sequence). CDR3 coding DNA: TGTGCCTGGAGTGCAGGGCCCCATGGCTACACCTTC. Amino acid sequence: CAWSAGPHGYTF.

V usage is TRBV10-3 and J usage is TRBJ2-1, with 8 nucleotides matching TRBD2. This CDR3 is 15 amino acids long. Germline-derived CDR1 and CDR2 are ENHRY and SYGVKD. The junction had 12 bases not matched to a gene; V was cut back by 4 bases and J by 10 bases. CDR3 sequence (DNA): TGTGCCATCAGTGGGGGTAAGCGGGAGACGCGGGAGCAGTTCTTC. Protein product: CAISGGKRETREQFF.

The chain joins TRBV2 to TRBJ2-3; the D gene is possibly TRBD1 (6 bases). Germline loops: CDR1 SNHLY, CDR2 FYNNEI. The V and J ends lost 4 bases and 5 bases respectively, with 13 bases between them. This CDR3 has 14 residues. The CDR3 nucleotides read TGTGCCAGCAGTGTATGGGGGCTCAGAGATACGCAGTATTTT. Protein sequence: CASSVWGLRDTQYF.

This clone has a single count. Mismatch with germline at one junction end may stem from a read error. The chain joins TRBV7-7 to TRBJ1-1; D is unresolved. Germline V gives CDR1 SSHAT, CDR2 FNYEAQ (reference sequence). This CDR3 has 13 amino acids. For the CDR3, the DNA is TGTGCTAGCAGTTTGTCCGAAAGGACTGAAGCTTTCTTT. Translation gives CASSLSERTEAFF.

This clone has only one observation. The chain couples TRBV7-2 to TRBJ2-7, with D tentatively TRBD1 or TRBD2 (5 bases each). Trimming shortened V by 0 bases and J by 2 bases, and 11 bases separated the two germline ends. CDR1 and CDR2 (germline): SGHTA, FQGNSA. The CDR3 totals 15 residues. The CDR3 sequence is CASSLAGTATYEQYF. In DNA form, the CDR3 reads TGTGCCAGCAGCTTAGCGGGGACGGCAACCTACGAGCAGTACTTC.

This chain uses TRBV7-8 with TRBJ1-4; unclear D gene. Trimming shortened V by 5 bases and J by 4 bases, and 17 bases separated the two germline ends. CDR1 is SGHVS and CDR2 is FQNEAQ in the germline V gene. The CDR3 extends over 16 amino acids. CDR3 protein: CASSRYSRGGNEKLFF. CDR3 sequence (DNA): TGTGCCAGCAGCCGATACTCGCGGGGTGGTAATGAAAAACTGTTTTTT.